Presented here are 5 T cell receptor beta chains from one specimen sequenced in a study of T cell responses to AZD1222 COVID-19 vaccine. TCRdb keeps only in-frame clones here, not all; method: immunoSEQ multiplex PCR. This listing includes under 150,000 clones. The sequenced sample was peripheral blood. All receptors come from an adult in good health.

The rearrangement joins TRBV5-1 to TRBJ1-5, with D perhaps matching TRBD1 (5 bases). The CDR3 is made up of 14 amino acids. Germline V gene lookup returns CDR1 SGHRS and CDR2 YFSETQ. Trimming removed 5 bases from V and 2 bases from J, with 11 bases in between. The CDR3 nucleotides are TGCGCCAGCAGTCTGGGGGGACGCAATCAGCCCCAGCATTTT. Translated, it gives CASSLGGRNQPQHF.

The rearrangement links TRBV10-3 to TRBJ2-7; D is perhaps TRBD2 (7 bases). V was clipped by 10 bases and J by 0 bases, with 19 bases between them. The CDR3 consists of 15 residues. Per the germline V gene, CDR1 is ENHRY and CDR2 is SYGVKD. CDR3 residues: CATPGGTPSSYEQYF. The CDR3 region has the DNA TGTGCCACCCCCGGGGGGACACCGAGCTCCTACGAGCAGTACTTC.

V is TRBV4-1 and J is TRBJ1-1, with D unclear. CDR1 and CDR2 (germline): MGHRA, YSYEKL. This CDR3 is 14 amino acids long. V was trimmed by 1 base and J by 1 base, leaving 7 bases between them. As DNA, the CDR3 is TGCGCCAGCAGCCAAGCAGTTAAGAACACTGAAGCTTTCTTT. Translating gives CASSQAVKNTEAFF.

J is TRBJ1-6 and V is TRBV27; 7 bases align to TRBD1. Germline lookup yields CDR1 MNHEY and CDR2 SMNVEV (reference sequence). The CDR3 has 14 amino acids. The V and J ends lost 4 bases and 9 bases, in that order; junction bases with no gene match: 6. The CDR3 region is CASSSIDRVSPLHF. The CDR3 DNA follows: TGTGCCAGCAGTTCCATCGACAGGGTTTCACCCCTCCACTTT.

The gene calls are TRBV5-4 and TRBJ1-2; no definite D call. The CDR3 consists of 14 residues. Germline V gives CDR1 SGHNT, CDR2 YYREEE (reference sequence). Trimming stripped 2 bases from V and 5 bases from J, with 13 bases between. This CDR3 reads CASSFELTVYGYTF. CDR3 sequence (DNA): TGTGCCAGCAGCTTCGAACTAACAGTTTATGGCTACACCTTC.